The entry that follows covers one TCR beta chain sequence. The donors were members of the validation cohort, which comprised 120 subjects and was separate from the first cohort of several hundred subjects. The data originate from a study of cytomegalovirus exposure and HLA in healthy donors. The wider study: The same platform was used for the 110 or so validation repertoires and the roughly 600 first-cohort repertoires, a later analysis reported.

Only in-frame clones appear in the TCRdb table, and some are missing; sequencing was by immunoSEQ multiplex PCR. The repertoire holds approximately 56,000 clones, with roughly 92% as singletons. Material for sequencing was PBMCs. The sequence was obtained from a man aged 18 to 29 in good health and CMV-seronegative.

The CDR3 sequence: CASSVDPFPAGLSYNEQFF. Written as DNA, the CDR3 is TGTGCCAGCAGCGTAGATCCCTTTCCCGCGGGTCTCTCCTACAATGAGCAGTTCTTC. V and J are TRBV9 and TRBJ2-1; perhaps TRBD2 as D (5 bases). Germline-derived CDR1 and CDR2 are SGDLS and YYNGEE. The ends were cut back, 0 bases at V and 0 bases at J, with 19 bases in the middle. CDR3 length: 19 amino acids.